These 14 T cell receptor beta chains were sequenced from one sample in a study of Ad26.COV2.S vaccination and SARS-CoV-2 variants. The table came from immunoSEQ multiplex PCR; TCRdb's copy has only in-frame clones and leaves some out. Of about 480,000 clones listed, approximately 90% are singletons. Treatment noted: 15 to 20 received Ad26.COV2.S at low or high dose, single or two shots; 5 received placebo; per-sample allocation not given. Sample collection was performed on day 63 after the first vaccine or placebo injection. Material: peripheral blood, obtained in a trial of Ad26.COV2.S vaccine versus placebo. The source of these receptors is a person aged 18-60 years who received the Ad26.COV2.S COVID-19 vaccine or a placebo.

The chain is built from TRBV5-4 and TRBJ2-1; perhaps TRBD2 as D (6 bases). Between the trimmed V and J ends, which lost 2 bases and 7 bases, there was a span of 19 bases. This CDR3 comprises 16 residues. Per germline, CDR1 SGHNT and CDR2 YYREEE (reference sequence). The CDR3 sequence is CASSLYRSGPRNEQFF. The CDR3 DNA reads as TGTGCCAGCAGCTTATACCGGAGCGGGCCAAGGAATGAGCAGTTCTTC.

A note on this clone: Within the sample, other DNA sequences also encode this same CDR3. CDR3 loop: CASSLRTSGSTDTQYF. CDR3 DNA sequence: TGTGCCAGCAGCCTCCGGACTAGCGGTAGCACAGATACGCAGTATTTT. The rearrangement uses TRBV7-9 and TRBJ2-3; 10 nucleotides line up with TRBD2. V shed 5 bases and J 0 bases; nucleotides not matched to a gene: 5. The germline V gene has CDR1 SEHNR and CDR2 FQNEAQ (reference sequence). There are 16 residues in the CDR3.

V gene TRBV9 combines with J gene TRBJ1-5; D unresolved. Trimming shortened V by 3 bases and J by 5 bases, and 12 bases separated the two germline ends. Germline V gene lookup returns CDR1 SGDLS and CDR2 YYNGEE. The CDR3 is 14 residues long. CDR3 sequence reads: CASSGSGFYQPQHF. DNA of the CDR3: TGTGCCAGCAGCGGATCCGGATTTTATCAGCCCCAGCATTTT. The variable domain in full, with the rest retrieved from reference TRBV9 and TRBJ1-5, is DSGVTQTPKHLITATGQRVTLRCSPRSGDLSVYWYQQSLDQGLQFLIQYYNGEERAKGNILERFSAQQFPDLHSELNLSSLELGDSALYFCASSGSGFYQPQHFGDGTRLSIL.

This chain uses TRBV5-1 with TRBJ2-7; 11 bases match TRBD1. V trimming: 4 bases; J trimming: 4 bases; junction bases outside the gene matches: 10. The CDR3 is 16 residues long. CDR1 SGHRS and CDR2 YFSETQ come from the germline V gene. CDR3 nucleotides: TGCGCCAGCAGCGCGGGCCAGGGACAGGGGGGTTACGAGCAGTACTTC. Protein sequence: CASSAGQGQGGYEQYF.

V usage is TRBV7-2 and J usage is TRBJ2-7; 10 positions agree with TRBD2. V was clipped by 7 bases and J by 3 bases; unmatched bases: 3. The CDR3 is 13 amino acids. Germline V lookup: CDR1 SGHTA, CDR2 FQGNSA. This CDR3 reads CASNPSGGYEQYF. The CDR3 coding sequence is TGTGCCAGCAACCCTAGCGGGGGCTACGAGCAGTACTTC. Full variable domain (missing parts from reference TRBV7-2 and TRBJ2-7): GAGVSQSPSNKVTEKGKDVELRCDPISGHTALYWYRQSLGQGLEFLIYFQGNSAPDKSGLPSDRFSAERTGGSVSTLTIQRTQQEDSAVYLCASNPSGGYEQYFGPGTRLTVT.

The chain uses TRBV28 and TRBJ1-1; no clear D. The CDR3 consists of 13 residues. The germline V gene encodes CDR1 MDHEN and CDR2 SYDVKM. Trimming took 6 bases from V and 0 from J, leaving 8 bases between them. In DNA, the CDR3 is TGTGCCAGCAGCAGGAGGCTGAACACTGAAGCTTTCTTT. Amino acid sequence: CASSRRLNTEAFF.

The chain is built from TRBV24-1 and TRBJ1-1; D not certain. Germline V lookup: CDR1 KGHDR, CDR2 SFDVKD. The CDR3 has 11 amino acids. Deletions cut 4 bases from V and 12 bases from J, with 11 bases between. CDR3 bases: TGTGCCACCAGTGACCTGGGTATAACTTTCTTT. Its protein is CATSDLGITFF.

This rearrangement joins TRBV5-4 to TRBJ1-2; D possibly corresponds to TRBD1 (6 bases). Trimming took off 4 bases at V and 8 bases at J, with 18 bases between the two ends. CDR1 and CDR2 from the germline V gene are SGHNT and YYREEE (reference sequence). The length of the CDR3 is 14 residues. As DNA, the CDR3 is TGTGCCAGCAGCCTGGGCCGGGGGCGTGAGGGCTACACCTTC. Translated: CASSLGRGREGYTF.

This sequence joins TRBV11-2 and TRBJ1-1; 7 nucleotides line up with TRBD1. Germline V CDR1 and CDR2: SGHAT, FQNNGV. The CDR3 sequence is 15 residues long. V was pared by 5 bases and J by 0 bases, with 6 bases of the junction left unmatched. The CDR3 DNA reads TGTGCCAGCAGCGCGGGACAGTTTATGAACACTGAAGCTTTCTTT. Translated: CASSAGQFMNTEAFF. The full variable domain, its missing parts supplied by reference TRBV11-2 and TRBJ1-1, is EAGVAQSPRYKIIEKRQSVAFWCNPISGHATLYWYQQILGQGPKLLIQFQNNGVVDDSQLPKDRFSAERLKGVDSTLKIQPAKLEDSAVYLCASSAGQFMNTEAFFGQGTRLTVV.

In DNA, the CDR3 is TGTGCCAGCAGCTTGGCCACAGGGGAAAACTATGGCTACACCTTC. Its protein product is CASSLATGENYGYTF. J is TRBJ1-2 and V is TRBV5-4, with 7 bases lining up with TRBD1. The length of the CDR3 is 15 residues. V was pared by 0 bases and J by 2 bases, with 4 bases of the junction left unmatched. The V gene's germline CDR1 is SGHNT and CDR2 YYREEE (reference sequence).

This clone has just a few counts. The chain carries TRBV6-1 and TRBJ1-3, with 7 bases identical to TRBD1. CDR1 and CDR2 (germline): MNHNS, SASEGT. CDR3 length: 18 amino acids. Trimming at V came to 2 bases and at J to 3 bases, leaving 13 bases not matched to a gene. CDR3 amino acids: CASSEWGRGSGRGNTIYF. CDR3 nucleotide sequence: TGTGCCAGCAGTGAATGGGGCAGGGGGTCGGGTCGTGGAAACACCATATATTTT.

This sequence joins TRBV7-9 and TRBJ1-4; D is ambiguous. Germline-derived CDR1 and CDR2 are SEHNR and FQNEAQ (reference sequence). The CDR3 has 15 residues. Trimming took 4 bases from V and 7 from J, leaving 16 bases between them. The CDR3 sequence is CASSWEGEGSEKLFF. For the CDR3, the DNA is TGTGCCAGCAGCTGGGAGGGAGAAGGAAGTGAAAAACTGTTTTTT.

V gene TRBV7-8 combines with J gene TRBJ2-2; TRBD2 agrees at 14 bases. In germline, CDR1 is SGHVS, CDR2 FQNEAQ. CDR3 size: 18 residues. Trimming took 3 bases from V and 0 from J; bases not matched to a gene: 3. The CDR3 coding sequence is TGTGCCAGCAGCTTCCTGGGACTAGCGGGGGCGAACACCGGGGAGCTGTTTTTT. Amino acids: CASSFLGLAGANTGELFF.

V and J are TRBV6-5 and TRBJ1-2; perhaps TRBD1 as D (5 bases). This CDR3 is built from 13 residues. With 10 bases removed from V and 1 base from J, the gap between germline ends came to 13 bases. The V gene's germline CDR1 is MNHEY and CDR2 SVGAGI. The CDR3 reads CAIPDTINYGYTF. As DNA, the CDR3 is TGTGCCATCCCGGACACGATTAACTATGGCTACACCTTC.